A selection of T cell receptor beta chains follows, all from one sample in a study of control samples from healthy donors and cancer patients. Sequenced by immunoSEQ multiplex PCR; TCRdb stores in-frame clones only, minus some. In the table there are around 89,000 clones, about four fifths of which are singletons. Input material: blood. Receptors originate from a woman in her sixties or seventies in good health. Each CDR3 is given with its conserved first and last residue. Only part of the rows carry a size: once, few, many, or a class if the clone is expanded.

clone_size,v_call,j_call,cdr3_aa
-,TRBV19,TRBJ2-1,CASSGDLGDEQFF
-,TRBV19,TRBJ1-3,CASSIGAISGNTIYF
-,TRBV3-1/TRBV3-2,TRBJ2-5,CASSQPGETQYF
-,TRBV7-9,TRBJ2-1,CASSLTYNEQFF
few,TRBV27,TRBJ2-1,CASSARLESNEQFF
-,TRBV11-2,TRBJ2-3,CASSPRGWGRAPGTDTQYF
-,TRBV18,TRBJ2-7,CASSQRQGMRGPEREQYF
few,TRBV4-1,TRBJ2-5,CASSQGSAGGVETQYF
-,TRBV18,TRBJ2-6,CASSPTSSGANVLTF
-,TRBV24-1,TRBJ2-1,CATSERGSSNEQFF
-,TRBV3-1/TRBV3-2,TRBJ1-2,CASSQDASGRNYGYTF
once,TRBV5-4,TRBJ2-5,CASSLLGRETQYF
few,TRBV10-3,TRBJ1-2,CAISDGDLNYGYTF
-,TRBV27,TRBJ1-2,CASSPRRVSYGYTF
-,TRBV2,TRBJ1-5,CASSVRTQSNQPQHF
many,TRBV4-2,TRBJ1-1,CASSQEGTGQMNTEAFF
-,TRBV7-2,TRBJ1-1,CASRRLGQGKIEAFF
-,TRBV6-4,TRBJ2-5,CASFPPRRETQYF
-,TRBV27,TRBJ1-6,CASSLRQGASSPLHF
-,TRBV24-1,TRBJ2-1,CATISVDYNEQFF
-,TRBV4-1,TRBJ2-2,CASSQIPRVGTGELFF
-,TRBV3-1/TRBV3-2,TRBJ1-4,CASSQTGVEKLFF
-,TRBV6-1,TRBJ1-5,CASSEQGGSNQPQHF
-,TRBV13,TRBJ2-5,CASSLGLGGETQYF
-,TRBV11-3,TRBJ2-1,CASSAGLAYHNEQFF
-,TRBV20-1,TRBJ1-6,CSASIAGTVGRSDSPLHF
-,TRBV3-1/TRBV3-2,TRBJ2-5,CASMPTEVAKKTQYF
-,TRBV12-3/TRBV12-4,TRBJ2-1,CASSQPNEQFF
-,TRBV6-6,TRBJ1-4,CASSYRGRDEKLFF
-,TRBV2,TRBJ2-1,CASIVGAPKWEQFF
-,TRBV18,TRBJ1-4,CASSPGGHQEKLFF
-,TRBV9,TRBJ1-6,CASSVSPTGINSPLHF
-,TRBV6-5,TRBJ2-5,CASSYEGTQETQYF
-,TRBV6-1,TRBJ2-7,CASSEADSSYEQYF
few,TRBV18,TRBJ2-7,CASSPGTGPFYEQYF
once,TRBV3-1/TRBV3-2,TRBJ2-7,CASSFNRDPYEQYF
-,TRBV28,TRBJ1-2,CASTSGGHFYGYTF
-,TRBV9,TRBJ2-1,CASSSTGSGGINEQFF
-,TRBV19,TRBJ1-4,CASSMGQGEKKLFF
-,TRBV24-1,TRBJ2-1,CATSDPMTSGDNEQFF
-,TRBV5-8,TRBJ1-5,CASSYGGRIPQPQHF
-,TRBV25-1,TRBJ1-5,CATGDGEGDQPQHF
-,TRBV19,TRBJ1-4,CASGQGDGEKLFF
-,TRBV7-2,TRBJ2-7,CASSLAPGPNYEQYF
-,TRBV9,TRBJ1-5,CASSVGQGASGNQPQHF
once,TRBV4-1,TRBJ2-4,CASSQDSRREYNIQYF
-,TRBV2,TRBJ2-1,CASNPPGYNEQFF
-,TRBV27,TRBJ2-7,CASSLNPPYEQYF
-,TRBV19,TRBJ1-6,CASSSDRNNSPLHF
-,TRBV5-1,TRBJ2-2,CASSLDRGVSNGELFF
-,TRBV27,TRBJ2-7,CASSHRGLGEQYF
-,TRBV19,TRBJ1-1,CASSTIHSMNTEAFF
-,TRBV5-4,TRBJ1-1,CASSQNTEAFF
-,TRBV7-8,TRBJ1-4,CASSYQPRDRDEKLFF
few,TRBV6-5,TRBJ1-5,CASSPSRNQPQHF
-,TRBV6-5,TRBJ1-5,CASSYSGVGNQPQHF